A selection of T cell receptor beta chains follows, all from one sample in a study of blood T cell repertoires in COVID-19. Sequencing was performed with immunoSEQ multiplex PCR; in TCRdb, only in-frame clones are kept and a portion is missing. In the table there are approximately 100,000 clones, roughly nine tenths of which are singletons. Sequencing was carried out using peripheral blood. The receptors stem from a woman of 80 years or more with acute or convalescent COVID-19. Both conserved end residues are part of each CDR3. A D gene is named only where the DNA matches it firmly. Clone sizes are given selectively: once, few, many, or a class where the clone is expanded.

J gene,clone size,V gene,D gene,CDR3 protein,CDR3 DNA
TRBJ1-1,.,TRBV2,TRBD1,CASSAGTGRGLGTEAFF,TGTGCCAGCAGTGCCGGGACAGGGAGGGGGTTGGGCACTGAAGCTTTCTTT
TRBJ1-3,.,TRBV28,TRBD1,CASRDRASGNTIYF,TGTGCTAGCAGGGACAGGGCTTCTGGAAACACCATATATTTT
TRBJ2-1,.,TRBV6-2/TRBV6-3,TRBD1,CASRYRTGTWNEQFF,TGTGCCAGCAGATACCGGACAGGGACTTGGAATGAGCAGTTCTTC
TRBJ1-3,few,TRBV4-1,TRBD1,CASSHYRDRTGNTIYF,TGCGCCAGCAGCCATTACCGGGACAGAACTGGAAACACCATATATTTT
TRBJ2-1,.,TRBV24-1,.,CATSDPVVNEQFF,TGTGCCACCAGTGACCCGGTTGTCAATGAGCAGTTCTTC
TRBJ2-1,.,TRBV27,.,CASSLYSYNEQFF,TGTGCCAGCAGTCTTTACTCATACAATGAGCAGTTCTTC
TRBJ2-5,.,TRBV6-5,.,CASRAGTREGTQYF,TGTGCCAGCAGGGCCGGGACACGGGAAGGGACCCAGTACTTC
TRBJ2-1,.,TRBV4-1,TRBD2,CASSQVLGGSEQFF,TGCGCCAGCAGCCAAGTTCTCGGGGGGAGTGAGCAGTTCTTC
TRBJ2-7,.,TRBV24-1,TRBD1,CATSDPKGQEYEQYF,TGTGCCACCAGTGATCCCAAGGGACAGGAGTACGAGCAGTACTTC
TRBJ2-2,.,TRBV28,.,CASSSPTWGPGELFF,TGTGCCAGCAGTTCGCCGACTTGGGGCCCCGGGGAGCTGTTTTTT
TRBJ1-2,.,TRBV10-3,TRBD1,CAISESWTGSYGYTF,TGTGCCATCAGTGAGTCCTGGACAGGGTCATATGGCTACACCTTC